The T cell receptor (beta chain) described here comes from a study of cytomegalovirus exposure and HLA in healthy donors. Study-wide findings and caveats: Per published reports, the classifier diagnosed cytomegalovirus status with high specificity and sensitivity. Most TCR sequences were uncommon, yet certain public TCRs appeared in many donors. Specificity of three CMV-associated chains for CMV antigens was verified in vitro.

Concerning this clone: Its cognate antigen is unknown.

V shed 2 bases, J shed 10 bases, and the junction held 6 bases outside the gene matches. The germline V gene encodes CDR1 MNHEY and CDR2 SVGAGI. This CDR3 spans 14 amino acids. Assay used: immunoSEQ multiplex PCR; TCRdb lists only in-frame clones, some missing. The table has roughly 150,000 clones, 85% to 90% seen once. The rearrangement joins TRBV6-5 to TRBJ1-5; TRBD1 agrees at 9 bases. Sample: PBMCs. The sequence was collected from a woman between 18 and 29 years old in good health and CMV-seropositive. The CDR3 nucleotides read TGTGCCAGCAGTTACCGGGACAGGGTGGGTCCCCAGCATTTT. It translates to CASSYRDRVGPQHF.